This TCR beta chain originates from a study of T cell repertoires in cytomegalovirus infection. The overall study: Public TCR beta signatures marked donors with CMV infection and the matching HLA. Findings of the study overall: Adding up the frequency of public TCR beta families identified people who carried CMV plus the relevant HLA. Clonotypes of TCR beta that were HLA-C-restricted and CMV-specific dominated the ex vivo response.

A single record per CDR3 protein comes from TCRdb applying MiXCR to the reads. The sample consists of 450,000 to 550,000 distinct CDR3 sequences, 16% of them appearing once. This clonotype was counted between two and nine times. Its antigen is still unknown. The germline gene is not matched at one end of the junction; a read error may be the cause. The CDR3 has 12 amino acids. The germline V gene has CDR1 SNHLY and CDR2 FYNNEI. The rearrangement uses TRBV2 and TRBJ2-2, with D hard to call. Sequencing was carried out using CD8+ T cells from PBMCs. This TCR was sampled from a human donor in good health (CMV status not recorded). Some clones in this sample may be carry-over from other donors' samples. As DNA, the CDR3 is TGTACCAGAAAGGACCCAACCGGGGAGCTGTTTTTT. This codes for CTRKDPTGELFF.